This is a list of T cell receptor beta chains from one sample in a study of T cells in localized non-small cell lung cancer. The data were produced by immunoSEQ multiplex PCR, yet TCRdb's version contains in-frame clones alone and is incomplete. The data contain some 90,000 clones, roughly 87% of them singletons. Sequencing used peripheral blood, obtained before any cancer treatment. The receptors were sampled from a man aged 35 to 70 with stage I squamous cell lung carcinoma. Both conserved end residues are part of each CDR3. D genes are given only for firm matches. Only some rows state a clone size, as once, few, many or a class for expanded clones.

v_call: TRBV11-2; j_call: TRBJ2-7; clone_size: once; d_call: .; cdr3_nt: TGTGCCAGCAGCCCGCCGGGCACCAAGGGCTCCTACGAGCAGTACTTC; cdr3_aa: CASSPPGTKGSYEQYF
v_call: TRBV27; j_call: TRBJ1-5; clone_size: once; d_call: .; cdr3_nt: TGTGCCAGCAGCCGGGCCAACAATCAGCCCCAGCATTTT; cdr3_aa: CASSRANNQPQHF
v_call: TRBV4-1; j_call: TRBJ2-5; clone_size: .; d_call: .; cdr3_nt: TGCGCCAGCAGCCTCTCCCGAGGGGTAGCAGAGACCCAGTACTTC; cdr3_aa: CASSLSRGVAETQYF
v_call: TRBV6-5; j_call: TRBJ2-1; clone_size: .; d_call: .; cdr3_nt: TGTGCCAGCAGCCTCATGGTAGGAGATGAGCAGTTCTTC; cdr3_aa: CASSLMVGDEQFF
v_call: TRBV5-1; j_call: TRBJ1-1; clone_size: .; d_call: TRBD1; cdr3_nt: TGCGCCAGCAGCTTGTCCCAGACAGGGGGCAGGTACATGAACACTGAAGCTTTCTTT; cdr3_aa: CASSLSQTGGRYMNTEAFF
v_call: TRBV14; j_call: TRBJ1-1; clone_size: .; d_call: TRBD1; cdr3_nt: TGTGCCAGCAGCCAAGTACAGGGGTGGACTGAAGCTTTCTTT; cdr3_aa: CASSQVQGWTEAFF
v_call: TRBV5-1; j_call: TRBJ2-7; clone_size: few; d_call: .; cdr3_nt: TGCGCCAGCAAGGTAGGGGTCACCTCCTACGAGCAGTACTTC; cdr3_aa: CASKVGVTSYEQYF
v_call: TRBV13; j_call: TRBJ1-2; clone_size: .; d_call: TRBD1; cdr3_nt: TGTGCCAGCAGCAACAGGGGGGTATATGGCTACACCTTC; cdr3_aa: CASSNRGVYGYTF
v_call: TRBV6-1; j_call: TRBJ2-5; clone_size: .; d_call: .; cdr3_nt: TGTGCCAGCACCGAACAGGGATTGGGGACCCAGTACTTC; cdr3_aa: CASTEQGLGTQYF
v_call: TRBV27; j_call: TRBJ2-7; clone_size: .; d_call: .; cdr3_nt: TGTGCCAGCAGGGCAAGACAGAACTCCTACGAGCAGTACTTC; cdr3_aa: CASRARQNSYEQYF
v_call: TRBV7-3; j_call: TRBJ1-1; clone_size: few; d_call: .; cdr3_nt: TGTGCCAGCAGCTTAGTTCTGGTCGGGAACACTGAAGCTTTCTTT; cdr3_aa: CASSLVLVGNTEAFF
v_call: TRBV13; j_call: TRBJ2-7; clone_size: .; d_call: TRBD1; cdr3_nt: TGTGCCAGCAGCGCGACAGGGCACTCCTATGCTTCCTACGAGCAGTACTTC; cdr3_aa: CASSATGHSYASYEQYF
v_call: TRBV7-2; j_call: TRBJ1-4; clone_size: .; d_call: .; cdr3_nt: TGTGCCAGCAGCTTAATGGGAAAGGCTAATGAAAAACTGTTTTTT; cdr3_aa: CASSLMGKANEKLFF